What follows is one T cell receptor beta chain and its context. This entry is derived from a study of blood T cell repertoires in COVID-19. Study-wide context: There were acute and convalescent COVID-19 samples, and they came from the United States, Italy and Spain. In each case, the material was cDNA or gDNA derived from T cells, B-cell-depleted T cells, or PBMCs.

Data came from immunoSEQ multiplex PCR; TCRdb stores just in-frame clones and leaves some out. The repertoire consists of some 80,000 clones, with about four fifths occurring once and the leading ten covering 5% to 5.5%. CDR3 length equals 17 residues. V trimming: 0 bases; J trimming: 3 bases; junction bases outside the gene matches: 5. The germline V gene has CDR1 SGHTA and CDR2 FQGNSA. The rearrangement links TRBV7-2 to TRBJ2-7; 13 bases align to TRBD2. The sample comprised peripheral blood. This sequence originates from a woman at least 80 years old with active or convalescent COVID-19. The CDR3 DNA is TGTGCCAGCAGCTTAGCAGTGGGGACTAGCGGGAACTACGAGCAGTACTTC. Translated, it gives CASSLAVGTSGNYEQYF.